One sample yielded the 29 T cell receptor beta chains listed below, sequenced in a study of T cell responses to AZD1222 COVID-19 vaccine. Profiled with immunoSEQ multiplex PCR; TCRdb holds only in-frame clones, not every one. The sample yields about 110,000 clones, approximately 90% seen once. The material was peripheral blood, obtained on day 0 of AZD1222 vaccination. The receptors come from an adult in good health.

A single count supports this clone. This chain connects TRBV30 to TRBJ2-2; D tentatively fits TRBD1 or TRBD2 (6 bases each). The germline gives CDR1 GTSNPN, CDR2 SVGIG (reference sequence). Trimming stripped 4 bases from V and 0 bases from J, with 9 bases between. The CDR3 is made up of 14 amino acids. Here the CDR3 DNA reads TGTGCCTGGATGGAGGGGGCGAACACCGGGGAGCTGTTTTTT. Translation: CAWMEGANTGELFF. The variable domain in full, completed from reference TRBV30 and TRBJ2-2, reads SQTIHQWPATLVQPVGSPLSLECTVEGTSNPNLYWYRQAAGRGLQLLFYSVGIGQISSEVPQNLSASRPQDRQFILSSKKLLLSDSGFYLCAWMEGANTGELFFGEGSRLTVL.

As DNA, the CDR3 is TGTGCCAGCAGCATAAACCCCACTGAAGCTTTCTTT. It yields the protein CASSINPTEAFF. The chain carries TRBV7-9 and TRBJ1-1; D gene uncertain. From germline, CDR1 is SEHNR and CDR2 FQNEAQ (reference sequence). V lost 5 bases and J lost 4, with 8 bases in between. The CDR3 covers 12 residues.

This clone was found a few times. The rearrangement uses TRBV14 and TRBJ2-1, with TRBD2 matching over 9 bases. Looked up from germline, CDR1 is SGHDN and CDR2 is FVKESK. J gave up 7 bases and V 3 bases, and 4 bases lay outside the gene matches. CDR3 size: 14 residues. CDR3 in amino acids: CASSQRGGRNEQFF. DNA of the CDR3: TGTGCCAGCAGCCAGCGGGGGGGCCGTAATGAGCAGTTCTTC. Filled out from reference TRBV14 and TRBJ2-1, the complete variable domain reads EAGVTQFPSHSVIEKGQTVTLRCDPISGHDNLYWYRRVMGKEIKFLLHFVKESKQDESGMPNNRFLAERTGGTYSTLKVQPAELEDSGVYFCASSQRGGRNEQFFGPGTRLTVL.

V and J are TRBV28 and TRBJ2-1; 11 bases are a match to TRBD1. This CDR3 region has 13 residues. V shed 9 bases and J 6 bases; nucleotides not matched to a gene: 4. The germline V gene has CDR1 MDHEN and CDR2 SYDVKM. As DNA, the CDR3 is TGTGCCAGTATGGGACAGGGGGGCAATGAGCAGTTCTTC. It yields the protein CASMGQGGNEQFF.

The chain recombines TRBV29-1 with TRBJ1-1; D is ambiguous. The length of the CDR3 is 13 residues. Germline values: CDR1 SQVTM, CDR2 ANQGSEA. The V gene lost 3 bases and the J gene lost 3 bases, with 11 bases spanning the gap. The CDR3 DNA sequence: TGCAGCGTTGACCCAGAGGGTGACACTGAAGCTTTCTTT. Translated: CSVDPEGDTEAFF.

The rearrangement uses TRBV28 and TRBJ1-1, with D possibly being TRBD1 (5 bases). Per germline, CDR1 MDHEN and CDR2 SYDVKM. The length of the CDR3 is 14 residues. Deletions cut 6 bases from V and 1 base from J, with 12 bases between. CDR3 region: CASRQGGTNTEAFF. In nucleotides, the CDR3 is TGTGCCAGCAGGCAGGGAGGGACGAACACTGAAGCTTTCTTT.

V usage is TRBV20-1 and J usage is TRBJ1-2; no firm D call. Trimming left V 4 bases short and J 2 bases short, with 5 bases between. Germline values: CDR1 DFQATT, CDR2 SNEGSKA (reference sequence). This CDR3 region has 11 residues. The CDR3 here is CSATENYGYTF. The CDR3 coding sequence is TGCAGTGCTACAGAGAACTATGGCTACACCTTC.

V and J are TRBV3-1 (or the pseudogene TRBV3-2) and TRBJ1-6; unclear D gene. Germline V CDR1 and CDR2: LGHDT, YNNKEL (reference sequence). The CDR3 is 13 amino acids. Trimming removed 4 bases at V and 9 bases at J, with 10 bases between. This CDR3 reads CASSPRPSSPLHF. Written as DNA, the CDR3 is TGTGCCAGCAGCCCCCGCCCGAGTTCACCCCTCCACTTT.

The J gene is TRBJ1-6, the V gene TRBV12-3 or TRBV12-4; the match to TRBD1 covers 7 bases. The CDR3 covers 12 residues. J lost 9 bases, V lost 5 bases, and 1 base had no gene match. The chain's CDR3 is CASSDRVSPLHF. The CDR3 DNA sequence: TGTGCCAGCAGTGACAGGGTTTCACCCCTCCACTTT.

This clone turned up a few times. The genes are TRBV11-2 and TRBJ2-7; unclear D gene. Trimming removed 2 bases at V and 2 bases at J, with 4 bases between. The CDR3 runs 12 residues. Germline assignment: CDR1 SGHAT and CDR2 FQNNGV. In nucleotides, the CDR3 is TGTGCCAGCAGCTTAATCGCCTACGAGCAGTACTTC. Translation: CASSLIAYEQYF.

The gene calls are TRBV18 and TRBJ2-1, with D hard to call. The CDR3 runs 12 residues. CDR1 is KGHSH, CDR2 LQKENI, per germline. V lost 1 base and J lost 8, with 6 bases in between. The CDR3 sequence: CASSPQDDEQFF. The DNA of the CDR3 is TGTGCCAGCTCACCACAAGACGATGAGCAGTTCTTC.

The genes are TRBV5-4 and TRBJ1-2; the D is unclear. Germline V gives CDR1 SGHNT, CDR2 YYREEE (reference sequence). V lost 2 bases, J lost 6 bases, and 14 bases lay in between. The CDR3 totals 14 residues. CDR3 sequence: CASSFTGLGDGYTF. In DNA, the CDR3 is TGTGCCAGCAGCTTCACTGGACTTGGAGATGGCTACACCTTC.

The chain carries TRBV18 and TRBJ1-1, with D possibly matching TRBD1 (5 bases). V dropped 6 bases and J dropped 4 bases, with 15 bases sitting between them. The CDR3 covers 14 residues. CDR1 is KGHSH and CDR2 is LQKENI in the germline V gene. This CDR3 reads CASSPGGPATEAFF. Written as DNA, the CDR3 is TGTGCCAGCTCGCCGGGGGGACCGGCCACTGAAGCTTTCTTT.

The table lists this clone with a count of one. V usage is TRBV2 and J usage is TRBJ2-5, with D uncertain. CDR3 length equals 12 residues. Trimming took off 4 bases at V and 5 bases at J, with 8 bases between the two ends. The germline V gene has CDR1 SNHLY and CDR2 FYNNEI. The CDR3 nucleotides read TGTGCCAGCAGTGGAAGACGGGAGACCCAGTACTTC. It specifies CASSGRRETQYF.

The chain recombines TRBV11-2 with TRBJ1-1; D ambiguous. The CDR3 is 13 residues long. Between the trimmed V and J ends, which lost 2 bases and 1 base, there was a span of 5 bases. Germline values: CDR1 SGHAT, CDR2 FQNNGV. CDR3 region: CASSLTGNTEAFF. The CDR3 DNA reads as TGTGCCAGCAGCTTAACGGGGAACACTGAAGCTTTCTTT. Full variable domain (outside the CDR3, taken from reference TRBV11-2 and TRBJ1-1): EAGVAQSPRYKIIEKRQSVAFWCNPISGHATLYWYQQILGQGPKLLIQFQNNGVVDDSQLPKDRFSAERLKGVDSTLKIQPAKLEDSAVYLCASSLTGNTEAFFGQGTRLTVV.

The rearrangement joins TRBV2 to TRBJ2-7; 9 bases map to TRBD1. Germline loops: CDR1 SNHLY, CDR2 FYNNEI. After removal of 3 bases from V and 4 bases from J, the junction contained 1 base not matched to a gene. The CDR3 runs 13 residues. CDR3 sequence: CASSEGTGYEQYF. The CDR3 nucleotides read TGTGCCAGCAGTGAGGGGACAGGGTACGAGCAGTACTTC.

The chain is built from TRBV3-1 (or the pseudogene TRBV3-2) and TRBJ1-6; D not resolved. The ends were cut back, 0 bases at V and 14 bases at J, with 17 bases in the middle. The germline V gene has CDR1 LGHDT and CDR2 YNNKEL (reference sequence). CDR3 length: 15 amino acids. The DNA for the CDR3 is TGTGCCAGCAGCCAAGATCTTCAGTCAGGAGGCACCCTCCACTTT. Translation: CASSQDLQSGGTLHF.

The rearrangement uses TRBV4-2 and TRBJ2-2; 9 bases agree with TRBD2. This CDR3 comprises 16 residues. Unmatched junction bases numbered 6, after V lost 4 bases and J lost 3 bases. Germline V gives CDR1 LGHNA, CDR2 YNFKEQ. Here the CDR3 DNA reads TGTGCCAGCAGCCGAGGGGGCGGGAGGGACACCGGGGAGCTGTTTTTT. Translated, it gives CASSRGGGRDTGELFF.

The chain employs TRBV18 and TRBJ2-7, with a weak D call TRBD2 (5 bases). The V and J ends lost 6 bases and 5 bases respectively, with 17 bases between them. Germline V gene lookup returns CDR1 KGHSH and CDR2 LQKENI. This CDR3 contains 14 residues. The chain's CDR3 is CASSPPSRRNEQYF. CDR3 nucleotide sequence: TGTGCCAGCTCCCCTCCGTCCCGGAGGAACGAGCAGTACTTC.

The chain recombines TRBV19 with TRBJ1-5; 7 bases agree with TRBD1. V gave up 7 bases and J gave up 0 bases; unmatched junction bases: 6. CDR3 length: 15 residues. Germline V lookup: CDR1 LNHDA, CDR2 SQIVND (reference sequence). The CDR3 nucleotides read TGTGCCAGTAAAATACAGGGGAATAGCAATCAGCCCCAGCATTTT. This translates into CASKIQGNSNQPQHF.

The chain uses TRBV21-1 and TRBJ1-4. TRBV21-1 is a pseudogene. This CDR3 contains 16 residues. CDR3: CASSKGGKKTNEKLFF. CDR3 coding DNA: TGTGCCAGCAGCAAAGGGGGTAAGAAAACTAATGAAAAACTGTTTTTT.

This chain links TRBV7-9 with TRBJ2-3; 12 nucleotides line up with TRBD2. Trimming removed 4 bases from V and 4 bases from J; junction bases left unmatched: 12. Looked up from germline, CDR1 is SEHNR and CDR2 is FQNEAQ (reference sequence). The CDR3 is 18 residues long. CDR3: CASSSPASGGARSDTQYF. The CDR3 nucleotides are TGTGCCAGCAGCTCCCCGGCTAGCGGGGGGGCCCGCTCAGATACGCAGTATTTT.

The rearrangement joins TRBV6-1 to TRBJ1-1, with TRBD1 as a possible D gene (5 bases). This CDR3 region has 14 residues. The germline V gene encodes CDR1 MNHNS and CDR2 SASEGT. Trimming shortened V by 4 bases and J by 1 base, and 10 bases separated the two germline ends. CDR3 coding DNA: TGTGCCAGCAGTGTCGGGACCGCGAACACTGAAGCTTTCTTT. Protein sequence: CASSVGTANTEAFF.

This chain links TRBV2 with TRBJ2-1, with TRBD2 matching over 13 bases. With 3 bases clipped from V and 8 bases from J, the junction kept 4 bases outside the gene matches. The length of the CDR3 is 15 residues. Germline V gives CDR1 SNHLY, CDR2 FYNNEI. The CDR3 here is CASSEGTSGVHEQFF. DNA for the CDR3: TGTGCCAGCAGTGAGGGGACTAGCGGGGTGCATGAGCAGTTCTTC.

The CDR3 DNA sequence: TGTGCCAGCAGCCGTGGGGACACGCAAAGCACAGATACGCAGTATTTT. Translated, it gives CASSRGDTQSTDTQYF. This chain joins TRBV7-9 and TRBJ2-3; maybe TRBD1 (6 bases). V dropped 5 bases and J dropped 0 bases, with 15 bases sitting between them. Germline V gene lookup returns CDR1 SEHNR and CDR2 FQNEAQ (reference sequence). The CDR3 loop spans 16 amino acids. Variable domain in full (rest from reference TRBV7-9 and TRBJ2-3): DTGVSQNPRHKITKRGQNVTFRCDPISEHNRLYWYRQTLGQGPEFLTYFQNEAQLEKSRLLSDRFSAERPKGSFSTLEIQRTEQGDSAMYLCASSRGDTQSTDTQYFGPGTRLTVL.

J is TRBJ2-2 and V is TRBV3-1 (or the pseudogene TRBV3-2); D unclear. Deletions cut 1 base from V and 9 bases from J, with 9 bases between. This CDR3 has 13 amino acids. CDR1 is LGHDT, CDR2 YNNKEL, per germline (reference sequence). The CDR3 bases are TGTGCCAGCAGCCAAGGGGTCTTTAGGGAGCTGTTTTTT. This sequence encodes CASSQGVFRELFF.

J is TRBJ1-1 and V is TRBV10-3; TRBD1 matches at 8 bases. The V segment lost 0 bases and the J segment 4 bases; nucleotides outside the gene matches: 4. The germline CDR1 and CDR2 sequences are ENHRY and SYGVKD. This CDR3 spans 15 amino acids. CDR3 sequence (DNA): TGTGCCATCAGTGAGTCACAGGGGGGAGCCACTGAAGCTTTCTTT. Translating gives CAISESQGGATEAFF.

The CDR3 region is CASSLQGTGELFF. In nucleotides, the CDR3 is TGTGCCAGCAGCCTTCAGGGGACCGGGGAGCTGTTTTTT. The chain combines TRBV3-1 (or the pseudogene TRBV3-2) with TRBJ2-2; weak D call: TRBD1 (6 bases). CDR3 length equals 13 residues. CDR1 and CDR2 (germline): LGHDT, YNNKEL (reference sequence). V dropped 4 bases and J dropped 5 bases, with 8 bases sitting between them.

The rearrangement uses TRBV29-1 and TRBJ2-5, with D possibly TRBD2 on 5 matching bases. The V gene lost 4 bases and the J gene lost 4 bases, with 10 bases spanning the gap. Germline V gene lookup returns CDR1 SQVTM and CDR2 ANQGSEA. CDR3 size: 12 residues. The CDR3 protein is CSVVEDGETQYF. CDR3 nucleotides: TGCAGCGTTGTGGAGGATGGAGAGACCCAGTACTTC.